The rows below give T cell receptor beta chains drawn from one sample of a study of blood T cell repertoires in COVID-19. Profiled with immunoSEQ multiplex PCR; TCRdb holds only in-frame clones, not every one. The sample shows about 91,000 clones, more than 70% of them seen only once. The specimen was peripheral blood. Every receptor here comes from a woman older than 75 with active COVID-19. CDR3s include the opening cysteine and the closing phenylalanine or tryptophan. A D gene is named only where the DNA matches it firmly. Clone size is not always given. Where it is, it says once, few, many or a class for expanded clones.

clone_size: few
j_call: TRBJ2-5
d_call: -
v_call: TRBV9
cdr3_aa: CASSEGGAAQETQYF
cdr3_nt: TGTGCCAGCAGCGAAGGGGGGGCAGCCCAAGAGACCCAGTACTTC

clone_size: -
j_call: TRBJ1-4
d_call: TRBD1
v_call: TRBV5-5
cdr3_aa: CASSRALTGGDEKLFF
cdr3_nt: TGTGCCAGCAGCCGCGCTCTGACAGGGGGGGATGAAAAACTGTTTTTT

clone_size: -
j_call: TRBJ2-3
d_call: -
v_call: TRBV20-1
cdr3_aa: CSASPYQAGPTDTQYF
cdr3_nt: TGCAGTGCTAGTCCCTACCAGGCGGGCCCCACAGATACGCAGTATTTT

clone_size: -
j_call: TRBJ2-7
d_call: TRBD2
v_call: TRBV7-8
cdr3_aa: CASSRAGTTAYEQYF
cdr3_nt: TGTGCCAGCAGCCGAGCCGGGACTACTGCCTACGAGCAGTACTTC

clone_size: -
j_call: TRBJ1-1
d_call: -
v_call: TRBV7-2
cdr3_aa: CASSLVGMNTEAFF
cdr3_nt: TGTGCCAGCAGCTTAGTCGGTATGAACACTGAAGCTTTCTTT

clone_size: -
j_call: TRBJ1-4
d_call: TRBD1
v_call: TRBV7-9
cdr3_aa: CASSNMDLQGKKLFF
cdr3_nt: TGTGCCAGCAGCAATATGGACCTACAGGGGAAAAAACTGTTTTTT

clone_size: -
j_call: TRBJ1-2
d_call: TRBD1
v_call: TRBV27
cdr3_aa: CASSKTTGGAGGYTF
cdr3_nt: TGTGCCAGCAGTAAGACCACAGGGGGCGCAGGGGGCTACACCTTC

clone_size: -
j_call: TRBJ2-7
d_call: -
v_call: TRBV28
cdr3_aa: CASSWPSRSSYEQYF
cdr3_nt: TGTGCCAGCAGTTGGCCCTCAAGGAGCTCCTACGAGCAGTACTTC

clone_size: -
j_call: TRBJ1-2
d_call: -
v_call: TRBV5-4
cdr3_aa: CASRALTRANYGYTF
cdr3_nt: TGTGCCAGCAGAGCCCTTACACGGGCTAACTATGGCTACACCTTC

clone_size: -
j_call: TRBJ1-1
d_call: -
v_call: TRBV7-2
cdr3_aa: CASSPQGSTEAFF
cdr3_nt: TGTGCCAGCAGCCCTCAGGGGAGCACTGAAGCTTTCTTT

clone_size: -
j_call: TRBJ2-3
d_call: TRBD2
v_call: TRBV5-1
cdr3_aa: CASSQSLAGGTDTQYF
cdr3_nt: TGCGCCAGCAGCCAATCACTAGCGGGAGGCACAGATACGCAGTATTTT

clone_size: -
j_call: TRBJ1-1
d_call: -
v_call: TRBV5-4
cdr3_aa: CASSLFRAVPNTEAFF
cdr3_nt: TGTGCCAGCAGCTTGTTTCGTGCGGTCCCTAACACTGAAGCTTTCTTT

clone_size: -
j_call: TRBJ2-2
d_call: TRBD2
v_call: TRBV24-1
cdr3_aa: CATSENIAGGGTGELFF
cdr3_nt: TGTGCCACCAGTGAAAACATAGCGGGAGGGGGCACCGGGGAGCTGTTTTTT

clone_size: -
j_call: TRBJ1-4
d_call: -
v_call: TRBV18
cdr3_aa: CASSPKEGEKLFF
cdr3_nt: TGTGCCAGCTCGCCCAAAGAGGGTGAAAAACTGTTTTTT

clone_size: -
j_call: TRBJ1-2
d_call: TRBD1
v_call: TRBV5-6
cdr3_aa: CASSFGFTGGNGYTF
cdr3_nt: TGTGCCAGCAGCTTCGGTTTTACAGGGGGCAATGGCTACACCTTC

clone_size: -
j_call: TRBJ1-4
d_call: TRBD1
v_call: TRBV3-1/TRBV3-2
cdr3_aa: CASSHRQGAYEKLFF
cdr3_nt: TGTGCCAGCAGCCACCGACAGGGGGCGTATGAAAAACTGTTTTTT

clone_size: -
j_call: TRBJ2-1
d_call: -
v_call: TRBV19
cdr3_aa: CASSQTGPVGNEQFF
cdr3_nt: TGTGCCAGTAGCCAGACAGGCCCGGTGGGCAATGAGCAGTTCTTC

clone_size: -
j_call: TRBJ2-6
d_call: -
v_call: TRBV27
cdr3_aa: CASSPYSGANVLTF
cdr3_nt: TGTGCCAGCAGTCCCTACTCTGGGGCCAACGTCCTGACTTTC

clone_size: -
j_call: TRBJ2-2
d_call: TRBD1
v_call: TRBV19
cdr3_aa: CASSAEGQVGTGELFF
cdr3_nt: TGTGCCAGTAGTGCCGAGGGACAGGTGGGGACCGGGGAGCTGTTTTTT

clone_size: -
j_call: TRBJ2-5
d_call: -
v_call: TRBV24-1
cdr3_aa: CATSDLVQETQYF
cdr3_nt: TGTGCCACCAGTGATTTGGTACAAGAGACCCAGTACTTC

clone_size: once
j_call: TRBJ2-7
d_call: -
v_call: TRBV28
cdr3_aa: CASTKTPAGHEQYF
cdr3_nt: TGTGCCAGCACCAAGACGCCGGCGGGCCACGAGCAGTACTTC

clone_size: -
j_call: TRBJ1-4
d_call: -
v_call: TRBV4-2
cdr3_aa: CASSVQTGLWEKLFF
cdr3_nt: TGTGCCAGCAGCGTGCAAACAGGGCTTTGGGAAAAACTGTTTTTT

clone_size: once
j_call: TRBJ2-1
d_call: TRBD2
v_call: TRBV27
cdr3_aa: CASSPAGLGNYNEQFF
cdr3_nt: TGTGCCAGCAGTCCCGCCGGACTAGGGAACTACAATGAGCAGTTCTTC

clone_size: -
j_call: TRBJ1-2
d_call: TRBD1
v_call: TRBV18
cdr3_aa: CASSLDRDGYTF
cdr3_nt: TGTGCCAGCTCACTTGACAGGGATGGCTACACCTTC

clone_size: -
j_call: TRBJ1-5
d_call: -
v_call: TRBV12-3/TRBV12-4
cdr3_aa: CASSLDIFQPQHF
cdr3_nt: TGTGCCAGCAGTTTAGATATCTTCCAGCCCCAGCATTTT

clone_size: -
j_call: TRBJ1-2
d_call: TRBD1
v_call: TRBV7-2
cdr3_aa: CASSSTAGQGYGYTF
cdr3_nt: TGTGCCAGCAGCTCCACGGCGGGACAGGGCTATGGCTACACCTTC

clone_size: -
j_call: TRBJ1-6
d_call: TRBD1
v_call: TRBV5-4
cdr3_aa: CASSLGPGGGSYNSPLHF
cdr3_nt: TGTGCCAGCAGCTTGGGGCCAGGGGGCGGCTCCTATAATTCACCCCTCCACTTT

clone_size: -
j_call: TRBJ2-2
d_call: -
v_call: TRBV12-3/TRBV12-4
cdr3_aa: CASSPPAGELFF
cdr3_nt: TGTGCCAGCAGCCCCCCGGCCGGGGAGCTGTTTTTT

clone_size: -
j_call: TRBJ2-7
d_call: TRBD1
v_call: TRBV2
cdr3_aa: CASSEGTGGRYEQYF
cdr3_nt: TGTGCCAGCAGTGAAGGGACAGGGGGCAGATACGAGCAGTACTTC

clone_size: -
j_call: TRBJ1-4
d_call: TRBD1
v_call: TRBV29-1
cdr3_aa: CSVAGTGGFMSSYEKLFF
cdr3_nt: TGCAGCGTGGCCGGGACAGGGGGCTTCATGAGCAGCTATGAAAAACTGTTTTTT

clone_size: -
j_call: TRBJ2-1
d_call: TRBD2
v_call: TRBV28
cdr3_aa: CAIPGLAGNEQFF
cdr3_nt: TGTGCCATCCCGGGACTAGCGGGCAATGAGCAGTTCTTC

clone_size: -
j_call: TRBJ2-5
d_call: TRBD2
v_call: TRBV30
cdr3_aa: CAWSPAGEETQYF
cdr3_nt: TGTGCCTGGAGCCCCGCGGGGGAAGAGACCCAGTACTTC

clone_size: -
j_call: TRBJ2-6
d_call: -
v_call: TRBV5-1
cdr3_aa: CASSLDLRGWGANVLTF
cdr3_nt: TGCGCCAGCAGCTTGGATCTTCGGGGTTGGGGGGCCAACGTCCTGACTTTC

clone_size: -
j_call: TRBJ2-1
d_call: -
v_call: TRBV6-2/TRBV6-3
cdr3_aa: CASSYLVGTGPNNNSYNEQFF
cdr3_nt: TGTGCCAGCAGTTATTTGGTCGGAACAGGACCAAATAACAACTCCTACAATGAGCAGTTCTTC

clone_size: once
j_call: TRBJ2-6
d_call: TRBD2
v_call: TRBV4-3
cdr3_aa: CASSHPWSGEGTGANVLTF
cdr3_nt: TGCGCCAGCAGCCATCCTTGGTCTGGGGAGGGGACTGGGGCCAACGTCCTGACTTTC

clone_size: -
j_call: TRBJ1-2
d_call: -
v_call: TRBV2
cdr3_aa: CASSAGALDGYTF
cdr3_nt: TGTGCCAGCAGTGCAGGGGCCTTGGATGGCTACACCTTC

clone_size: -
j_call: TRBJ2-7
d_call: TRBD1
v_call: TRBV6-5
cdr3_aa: CASRWDRGPYEQYF
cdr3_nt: TGTGCCAGCAGGTGGGACAGGGGGCCCTACGAGCAGTACTTC

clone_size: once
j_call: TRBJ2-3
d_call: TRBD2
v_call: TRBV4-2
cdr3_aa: CASSQPGLAGASDTQYF
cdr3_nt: TGTGCCAGCAGCCAACCGGGACTAGCGGGAGCATCAGATACGCAGTATTTT

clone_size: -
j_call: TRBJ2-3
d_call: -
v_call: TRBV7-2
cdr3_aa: CASLKSFSTDTQYF
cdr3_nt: TGTGCCAGCCTCAAGAGTTTTAGCACAGATACGCAGTATTTT

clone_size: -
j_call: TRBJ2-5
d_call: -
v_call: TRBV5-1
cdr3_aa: CASSLEGNQETQYF
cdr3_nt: TGCGCCAGCAGCTTAGAGGGCAACCAAGAGACCCAGTACTTC

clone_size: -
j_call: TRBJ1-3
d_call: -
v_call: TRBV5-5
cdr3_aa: CASSPGGLGNTIYF
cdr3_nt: TGTGCCAGCAGCCCGGGAGGGTTGGGAAACACCATATATTTT

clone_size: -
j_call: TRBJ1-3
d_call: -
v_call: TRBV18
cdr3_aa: CASSPDQPGLGNTIYF
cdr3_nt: TGTGCCAGCTCACCAGATCAGCCAGGGCTCGGAAACACCATATATTTT

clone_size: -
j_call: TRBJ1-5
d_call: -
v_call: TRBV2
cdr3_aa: CASSEPTQGRRWSQHF
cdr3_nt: TGTGCCAGCAGTGAACCGACCCAGGGTCGTCGATGGTCCCAGCATTTT

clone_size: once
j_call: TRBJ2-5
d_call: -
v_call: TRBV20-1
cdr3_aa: CSARSRETQYF
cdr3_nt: TGCAGTGCTAGATCGAGGGAGACCCAGTACTTC

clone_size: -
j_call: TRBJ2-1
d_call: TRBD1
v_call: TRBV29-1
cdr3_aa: CSVELLFGQGDVNEQFF
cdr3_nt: TGCAGCGTTGAATTGCTTTTTGGACAGGGGGATGTCAATGAGCAGTTCTTC

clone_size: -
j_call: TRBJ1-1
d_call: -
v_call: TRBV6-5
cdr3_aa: CASNRLGNTEAFF
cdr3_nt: TGTGCCAGCAACAGGTTAGGGAACACTGAAGCTTTCTTT

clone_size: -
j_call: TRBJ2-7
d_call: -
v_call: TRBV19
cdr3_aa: CASSPRTVHEQYF
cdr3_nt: TGTGCCAGTAGCCCTCGGACAGTCCACGAGCAGTACTTC

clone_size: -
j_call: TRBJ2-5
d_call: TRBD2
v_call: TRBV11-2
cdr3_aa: CASSLHTGLAETQYF
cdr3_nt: TGTGCCAGCAGCCTTCACACGGGACTAGCCGAGACCCAGTACTTC

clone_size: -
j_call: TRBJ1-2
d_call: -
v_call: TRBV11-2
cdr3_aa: CASSTPGVGYTF
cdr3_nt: TGTGCCAGCAGCACGCCAGGGGTCGGCTACACCTTC

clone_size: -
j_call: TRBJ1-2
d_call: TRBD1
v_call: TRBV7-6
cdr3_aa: CASSPSRQGVGRGYTF
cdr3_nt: TGTGCCAGCAGCCCCAGTAGACAGGGGGTAGGACGGGGCTACACCTTC